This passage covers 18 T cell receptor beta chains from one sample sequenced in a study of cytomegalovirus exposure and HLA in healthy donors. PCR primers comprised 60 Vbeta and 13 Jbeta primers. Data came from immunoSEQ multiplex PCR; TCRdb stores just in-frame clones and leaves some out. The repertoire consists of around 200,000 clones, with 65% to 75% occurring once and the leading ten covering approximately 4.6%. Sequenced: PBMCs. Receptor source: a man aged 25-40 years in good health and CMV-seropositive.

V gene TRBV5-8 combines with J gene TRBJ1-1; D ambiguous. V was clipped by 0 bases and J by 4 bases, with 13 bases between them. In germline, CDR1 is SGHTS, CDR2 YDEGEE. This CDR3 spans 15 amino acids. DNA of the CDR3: TGTGCCAGCAGCTTGGGGAGGGCGAGGGTCACTGAAGCTTTCTTT. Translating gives CASSLGRARVTEAFF.

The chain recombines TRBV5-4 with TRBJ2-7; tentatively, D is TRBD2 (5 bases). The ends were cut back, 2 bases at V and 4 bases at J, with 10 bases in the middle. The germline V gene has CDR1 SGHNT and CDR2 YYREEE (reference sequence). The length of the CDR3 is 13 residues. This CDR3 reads CASSLAESYEQYF. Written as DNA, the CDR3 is TGTGCCAGCAGCTTAGCGGAATCTTACGAGCAGTACTTC. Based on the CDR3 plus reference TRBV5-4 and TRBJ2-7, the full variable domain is ETGVTQSPTHLIKTRGQQVTLRCSSQSGHNTVSWYQQALGQGPQFIFQYYREEENGRGNFPPRFSGLQFPNYSSELNVNALELDDSALYLCASSLAESYEQYFGPGTRLTVT.

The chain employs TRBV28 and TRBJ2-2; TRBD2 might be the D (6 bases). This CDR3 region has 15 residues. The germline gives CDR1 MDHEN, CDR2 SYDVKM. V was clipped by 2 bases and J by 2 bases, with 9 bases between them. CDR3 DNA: TGTGCCAGCAGTTTAGCGGGGATTAACACCGGGGAGCTGTTTTTT. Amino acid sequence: CASSLAGINTGELFF.

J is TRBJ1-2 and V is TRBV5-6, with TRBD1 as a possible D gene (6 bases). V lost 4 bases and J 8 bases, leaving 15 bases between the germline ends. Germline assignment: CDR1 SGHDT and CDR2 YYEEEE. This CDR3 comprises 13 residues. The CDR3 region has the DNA TGTGCCAGCAGCCTGGGGGGGCCGCGGGGCTACACCTTC. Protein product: CASSLGGPRGYTF.

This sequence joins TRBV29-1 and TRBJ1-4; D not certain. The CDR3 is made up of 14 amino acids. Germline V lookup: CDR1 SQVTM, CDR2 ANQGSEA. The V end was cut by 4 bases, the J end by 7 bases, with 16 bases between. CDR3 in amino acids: CSVGSPRQGEKLFF. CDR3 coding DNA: TGCAGCGTTGGGTCCCCCCGACAAGGTGAAAAACTGTTTTTT.

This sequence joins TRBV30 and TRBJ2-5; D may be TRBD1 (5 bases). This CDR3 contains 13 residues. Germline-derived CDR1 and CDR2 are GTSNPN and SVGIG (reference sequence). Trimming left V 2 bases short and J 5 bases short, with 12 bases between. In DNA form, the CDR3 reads TGTGCCTGGAGTATTACAGGAGTCGAGACCCAGTACTTC. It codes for CAWSITGVETQYF.

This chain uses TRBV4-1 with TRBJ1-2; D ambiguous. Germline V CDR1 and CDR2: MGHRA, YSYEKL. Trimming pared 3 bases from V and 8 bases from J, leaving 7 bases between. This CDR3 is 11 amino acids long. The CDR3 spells CASSQATGYTF. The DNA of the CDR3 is TGCGCCAGCAGCCAGGCCACCGGCTACACCTTC.

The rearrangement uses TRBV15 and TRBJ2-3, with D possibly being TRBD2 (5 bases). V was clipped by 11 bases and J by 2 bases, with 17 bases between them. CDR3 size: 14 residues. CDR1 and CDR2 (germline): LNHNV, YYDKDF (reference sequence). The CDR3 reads CAVRLTRDTDTQYF. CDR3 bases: TGTGCCGTCCGCCTAACTAGGGACACAGATACGCAGTATTTT. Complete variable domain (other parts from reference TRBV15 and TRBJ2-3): DAMVIQNPRYQVTQFGKPVTLSCSQTLNHNVMYWYQQKSSQAPKLLFHYYDKDFNNEADTPDNFQSRRPNTSFCFLDIRSPGLGDTAMYLCAVRLTRDTDTQYFGPGTRLTVL.

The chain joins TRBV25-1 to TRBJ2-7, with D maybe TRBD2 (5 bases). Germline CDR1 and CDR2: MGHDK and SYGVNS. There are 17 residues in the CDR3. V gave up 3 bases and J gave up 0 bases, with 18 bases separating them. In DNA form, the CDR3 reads TGTGCCAGCAGTGATCCGGGGAAGGGCGCCCGCTCCTACGAGCAGTACTTC. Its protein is CASSDPGKGARSYEQYF.

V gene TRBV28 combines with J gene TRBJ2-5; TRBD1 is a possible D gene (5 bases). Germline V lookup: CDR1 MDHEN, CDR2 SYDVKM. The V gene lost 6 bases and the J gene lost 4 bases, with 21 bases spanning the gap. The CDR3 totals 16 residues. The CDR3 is CASSVKGDASGETQYF. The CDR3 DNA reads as TGTGCCAGCAGCGTTAAAGGGGATGCCTCGGGAGAGACCCAGTACTTC.

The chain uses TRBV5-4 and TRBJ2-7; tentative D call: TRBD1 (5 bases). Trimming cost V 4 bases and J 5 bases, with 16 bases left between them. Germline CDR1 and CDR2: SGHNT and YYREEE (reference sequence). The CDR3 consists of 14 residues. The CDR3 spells CASSKDTLLNEQYF. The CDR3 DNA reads TGTGCCAGCAGCAAGGACACCCTCTTGAACGAGCAGTACTTC.

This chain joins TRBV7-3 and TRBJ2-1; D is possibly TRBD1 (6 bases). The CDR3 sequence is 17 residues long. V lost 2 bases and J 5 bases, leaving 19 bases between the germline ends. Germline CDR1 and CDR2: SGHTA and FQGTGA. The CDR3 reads CASSLGPQGREDNEQFF. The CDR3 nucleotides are TGTGCCAGCAGCTTAGGTCCCCAGGGGCGCGAGGACAATGAGCAGTTCTTC.

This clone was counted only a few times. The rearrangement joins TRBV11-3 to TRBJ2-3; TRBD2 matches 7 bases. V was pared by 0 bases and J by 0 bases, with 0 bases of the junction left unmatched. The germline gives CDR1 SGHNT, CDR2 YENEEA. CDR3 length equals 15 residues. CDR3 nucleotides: TGTGCCAGCAGCTTAGAGCGGGGGAGCACAGATACGCAGTATTTT. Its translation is CASSLERGSTDTQYF. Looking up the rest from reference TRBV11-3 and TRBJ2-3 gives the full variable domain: EAGVVQSPRYKIIEKKQPVAFWCNPISGHNTLYWYLQNLGQGPELLIRYENEEAVDDSQLPKDRFSAERLKGVDSTLKIQPAELGDSAVYLCASSLERGSTDTQYFGPGTRLTVL.

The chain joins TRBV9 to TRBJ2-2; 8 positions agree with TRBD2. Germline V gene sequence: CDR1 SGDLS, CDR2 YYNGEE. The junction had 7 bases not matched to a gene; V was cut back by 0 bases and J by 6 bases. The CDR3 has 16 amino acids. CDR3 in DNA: TGTGCCAGCAGCGTAGATAACGGGAGGGCCTCCGGGGAGCTGTTTTTT. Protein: CASSVDNGRASGELFF.

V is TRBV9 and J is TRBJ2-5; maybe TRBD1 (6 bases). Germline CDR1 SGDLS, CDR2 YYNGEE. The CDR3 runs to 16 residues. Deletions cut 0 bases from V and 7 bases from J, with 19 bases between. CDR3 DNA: TGTGCCAGCAGCGTAGACTCCTCCAGGGGTGTAGGGACCCAGTACTTC. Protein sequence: CASSVDSSRGVGTQYF.

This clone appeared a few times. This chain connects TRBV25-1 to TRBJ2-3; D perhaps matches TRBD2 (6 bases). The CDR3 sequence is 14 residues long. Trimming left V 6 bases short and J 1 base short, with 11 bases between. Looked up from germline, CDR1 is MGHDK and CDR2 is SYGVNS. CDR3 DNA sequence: TGTGCCAGCAGCCGGATAGCGGGCACAGATACGCAGTATTTT. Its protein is CASSRIAGTDTQYF.

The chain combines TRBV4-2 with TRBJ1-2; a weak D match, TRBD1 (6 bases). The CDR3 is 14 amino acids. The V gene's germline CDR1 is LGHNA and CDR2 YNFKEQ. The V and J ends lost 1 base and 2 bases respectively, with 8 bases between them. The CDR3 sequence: CASSQGTENYGYTF. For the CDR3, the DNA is TGTGCCAGCAGCCAAGGGACAGAGAACTATGGCTACACCTTC.

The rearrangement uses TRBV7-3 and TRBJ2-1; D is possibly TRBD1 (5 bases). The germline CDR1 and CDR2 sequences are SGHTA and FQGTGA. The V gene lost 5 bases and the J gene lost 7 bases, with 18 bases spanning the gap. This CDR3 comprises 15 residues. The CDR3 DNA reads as TGTGCCAGCAGCCCTGGGGCAGGGCCTCTAAATGAGCAGTTCTTC. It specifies CASSPGAGPLNEQFF.